This T cell receptor (beta chain) was sequenced in a study of regulatory T cells in long-lasting Graves disease. Broader study findings: Persistent Graves' patients showed reduced TCR diversity versus newly diagnosed patients.

The CDR3 consists of 15 residues. With V trimmed by 3 bases and J by 4 bases, 4 bases remained unmatched. Germline CDR1 is SNHLY and CDR2 is FYNNEI. Time point given: persistent/refractory GD, antithyroid drugs over 5 years with positive TRAb. PBMC-derived RNA was used for the TCR library. The guidelines of the American Thyroid Association were the basis for diagnosing Graves' disease. An endocrinology department located in Xi'an, China, was where the patients came from. This clonotype occurred many times. Its antigen is still unknown. The authors built TCR beta libraries using iRepertoire HTBI primers and Arm-PCR of CDR3 regions. TCRdb reanalysed the multiplex PCR reads using MiXCR and keeps one entry per CDR3 protein. The sample has about 470,000 distinct CDR3 sequences; roughly 20% are singletons.

The rearrangement uses TRBV2 and TRBJ1-5, with 9 nucleotides matching TRBD1. This sequence was found in a female donor with Graves disease. The sample consisted of peripheral blood mononuclear cells (PBMCs), taken when the disease was refractory, from a patient treated with antithyroid drugs. The CDR3 DNA reads as TGTGCCAGCAGTGACTTGGGGACAGGGAATCAGCCCCAGCATTTT. This codes for CASSDLGTGNQPQHF. The full variable domain, rest sourced from reference TRBV2 and TRBJ1-5, is EPEVTQTPSHQVTQMGQEVILRCVPISNHLYFYWYRQILGQKVEFLVSFYNNEISEKSEIFDDQFSVERPDGSNFTLKIRSTKLEDSAMYFCASSDLGTGNQPQHFGDGTRLSIL.